The 5 T cell receptor beta chains listed next were all sequenced from one sample in a study of blood T cell repertoires in COVID-19. Libraries were prepared by immunoSEQ multiplex PCR; TCRdb keeps only in-frame clonotypes and omits some of them. The repertoire holds 270,000 or so clones, with approximately 77% as singletons. Sequences were obtained from peripheral blood. These receptors were collected from a young woman with acute or convalescent COVID-19.

The V gene is TRBV19, the J gene TRBJ2-7; 9 bases align to TRBD1. The CDR3 is 15 amino acids. Germline V CDR1 and CDR2: LNHDA, SQIVND (reference sequence). Trimming removed 3 bases from V and 3 bases from J; junction bases left unmatched: 6. CDR3 in DNA: TGTGCCAGTAGTATCCACCAGGACAGGGGCTACGAGCAGTACTTC. Translating it yields CASSIHQDRGYEQYF.

The V call is TRBV5-1, the J call TRBJ2-5; unclear D gene. CDR1 is SGHRS and CDR2 is YFSETQ in the germline V gene. CDR3 length equals 14 residues. Between the trimmed V and J ends, which lost 6 bases and 1 base, there was a span of 13 bases. Here the CDR3 reads CASNWMGPQETQYF. The CDR3 DNA reads TGCGCCAGCAACTGGATGGGCCCCCAAGAGACCCAGTACTTC.

The chain couples TRBV6-5 to TRBJ1-2, with no clear D. Germline V gene lookup returns CDR1 MNHEY and CDR2 SVGAGI. This CDR3 is 12 amino acids long. Deletions cut 7 bases from V and 2 bases from J, with 8 bases between. CDR3 residues: CASTEGNYGYTF. The CDR3 coding sequence is TGTGCCAGCACGGAGGGAAACTATGGCTACACCTTC.

This chain uses TRBV29-1 with TRBJ2-1; 8 nucleotides line up with TRBD2. Germline trimming cut 4 bases from V and 7 bases from J; bases unmatched to any gene: 9. This CDR3 contains 14 residues. The germline gives CDR1 SQVTM, CDR2 ANQGSEA. CDR3 bases: TGCAGCGTTGTACCCCCGGCTAGCGGGAATGAGCAGTTCTTC. This gives the protein CSVVPPASGNEQFF.

The V and J genes are TRBV15 and TRBJ2-5; 10 bases line up with TRBD1. Trimming cost V 1 base and J 2 bases; bases outside gene matches: 7. From germline, CDR1 is LNHNV and CDR2 YYDKDF (reference sequence). This CDR3 contains 17 residues. This chain's CDR3 is CATSRGTGGRWQETQYF. The CDR3 coding sequence is TGTGCCACCAGCAGAGGGACAGGGGGGCGATGGCAAGAGACCCAGTACTTC.